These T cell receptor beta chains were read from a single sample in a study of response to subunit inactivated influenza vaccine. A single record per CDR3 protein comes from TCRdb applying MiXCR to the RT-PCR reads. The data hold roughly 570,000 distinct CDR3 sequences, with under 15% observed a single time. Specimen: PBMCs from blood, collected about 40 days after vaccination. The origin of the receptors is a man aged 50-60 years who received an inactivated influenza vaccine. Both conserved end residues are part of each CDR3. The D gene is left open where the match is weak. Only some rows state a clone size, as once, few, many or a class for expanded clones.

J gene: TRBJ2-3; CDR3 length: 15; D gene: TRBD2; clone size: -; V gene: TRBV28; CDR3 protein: CASSLLRGGSDTQYF; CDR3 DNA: TGTGCCAGCAGTTTGTTGCGGGGGGGCTCAGATACGCAGTATTTT
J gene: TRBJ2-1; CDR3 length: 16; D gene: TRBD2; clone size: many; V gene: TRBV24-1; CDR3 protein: CATSGVTSGRLNEQFF; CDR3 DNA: TGTGCCACCAGTGGGGTGACTAGCGGCCGTCTCAATGAGCAGTTCTTC
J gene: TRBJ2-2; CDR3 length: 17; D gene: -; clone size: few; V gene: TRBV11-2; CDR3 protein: CASSFLSGWETAGELFF; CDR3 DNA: TGTGCCAGCAGCTTCCTCTCTGGGTGGGAGACCGCCGGGGAGCTGTTTTTT
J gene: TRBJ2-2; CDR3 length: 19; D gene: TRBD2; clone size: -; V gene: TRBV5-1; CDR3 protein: CASSLAVFSGRTNTGELFF; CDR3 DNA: TGCGCCAGCAGCTTGGCGGTATTTAGCGGGAGGACGAACACCGGGGAGCTGTTTTTT
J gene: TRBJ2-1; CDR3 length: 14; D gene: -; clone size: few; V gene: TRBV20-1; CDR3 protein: CSAKGGAYLNEQFF; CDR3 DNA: TGCAGTGCTAAAGGGGGGGCATATCTGAATGAGCAGTTCTTC
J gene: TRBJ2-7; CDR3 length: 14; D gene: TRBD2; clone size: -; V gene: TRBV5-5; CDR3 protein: CASSSSGTSGEQYF; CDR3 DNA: TGTGCCAGCAGCTCCTCCGGGACTAGCGGCGAGCAGTACTTC
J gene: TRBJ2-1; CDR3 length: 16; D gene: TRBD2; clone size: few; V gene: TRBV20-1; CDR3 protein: CSAREVQSGRAYEQFF; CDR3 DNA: TGCAGTGCTAGAGAGGTACAGAGCGGGAGGGCCTATGAGCAGTTCTTC
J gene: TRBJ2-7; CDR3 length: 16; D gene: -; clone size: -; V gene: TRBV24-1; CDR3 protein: CATSVLLTSTGYEQYF; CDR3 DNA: TGTGCCACCAGTGTCCTACTGACCTCGACAGGCTACGAGCAGTACTTC
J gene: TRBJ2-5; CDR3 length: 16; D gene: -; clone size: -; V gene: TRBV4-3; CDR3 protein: CASSQDPPRAQETQYF; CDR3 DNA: TGCGCCAGCAGCCAAGATCCCCCTAGAGCCCAAGAGACCCAGTACTTC
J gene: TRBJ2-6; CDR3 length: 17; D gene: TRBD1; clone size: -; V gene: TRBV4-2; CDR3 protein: CASSPRDSPSGANVLTF; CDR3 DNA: TGTGCCAGCAGCCCAAGGGACAGCCCCTCTGGGGCCAACGTCCTGACTTTC
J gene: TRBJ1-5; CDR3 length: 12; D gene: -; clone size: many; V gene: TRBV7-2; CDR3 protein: CASSSGLGPQHF; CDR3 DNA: TGTGCCAGCAGCTCAGGTCTTGGGCCCCAGCATTTT